What follows are 5 T cell receptor beta chains derived from one specimen sequenced in a study of blood T cell repertoires in COVID-19. The method was immunoSEQ multiplex PCR; TCRdb's version includes in-frame clones alone and lacks a portion of them. Among roughly 160,000 clones listed, 82% were seen once. The sample taken for sequencing was peripheral blood. All receptors derive from a woman of 80 years or more with active or convalescent COVID-19.

This clone showed up just once. The chain joins TRBV2 to TRBJ1-2; 8 bases line up with TRBD1. Trimming at V came to 7 bases and at J to 7 bases, leaving 11 bases not matched to a gene. This CDR3 is 14 amino acids long. In germline, CDR1 is SNHLY, CDR2 FYNNEI. CDR3 nucleotide sequence: TGTGCCAGCAAAGAGGACAGGGTAATGGGTGGCTACACCTTC. It translates to CASKEDRVMGGYTF.

The rearrangement links TRBV5-4 to TRBJ1-1; unclear D gene. The CDR3 totals 13 residues. Between the trimmed V and J ends, which lost 4 bases and 0 bases, there was a span of 7 bases. From germline, CDR1 is SGHNT and CDR2 YYREEE (reference sequence). The CDR3 sequence is CASSREVNTEAFF. The DNA for the CDR3 is TGTGCCAGCAGCCGCGAAGTGAACACTGAAGCTTTCTTT. The variable domain in full, completed from reference TRBV5-4 and TRBJ1-1, reads ETGVTQSPTHLIKTRGQQVTLRCSSQSGHNTVSWYQQALGQGPQFIFQYYREEENGRGNFPPRFSGLQFPNYSSELNVNALELDDSALYLCASSREVNTEAFFGQGTRLTVV.

This clone has a handful of counts. The chain uses TRBV5-1 and TRBJ2-5; D ambiguous. Per the germline V gene, CDR1 is SGHRS and CDR2 is YFSETQ. The CDR3 is made up of 14 amino acids. V was clipped by 0 bases and J by 4 bases, with 10 bases between them. The CDR3 protein is CASSLVPGAETQYF. The CDR3 nucleotides are TGCGCCAGCAGCTTGGTGCCAGGCGCAGAGACCCAGTACTTC.

The gene calls are TRBV6-5 and TRBJ1-4; D may be TRBD1 (5 bases). Trimming stripped 4 bases from V and 8 bases from J, with 14 bases between. This CDR3 spans 14 amino acids. Germline CDR1 MNHEY, CDR2 SVGAGI. CDR3 protein: CASSSPGYGEKLFF. CDR3 bases: TGTGCCAGCAGTTCGCCAGGGTATGGAGAAAAACTGTTTTTT.

The CDR3 reads CASSSESKSYNEQFF. DNA for the CDR3: TGTGCCAGCAGCTCCGAGTCCAAATCTTACAATGAGCAGTTCTTC. V and J are TRBV5-4 and TRBJ2-1; D is unresolved. The germline V and J ends were trimmed by 3 bases and 4 bases, with 14 bases remaining between them. The CDR3 is 15 amino acids. Germline loops: CDR1 SGHNT, CDR2 YYREEE (reference sequence).